This T cell receptor beta chain appears in the sequencing data of a study of CD8 T cells in Susac syndrome. This CDR3 has 15 residues. Trimming removed 5 bases from V and 12 bases from J; junction bases left unmatched: 14. Germline V gene sequence: CDR1 MNHEY, CDR2 SMNVEV (reference sequence). An input of 0.5 to 1 ug of RNA was subjected to reverse transcription using random hexamers. immunoSEQ multiplex PCR amplified TCR beta CDR3 across 54 Vbeta, 13 Jbeta. Via MiXCR, TCRdb re-called the immunoSEQ multiplex PCR reads, giving one row per CDR3 protein. The sample shows some 240,000 distinct CDR3 sequences, almost 97% of them seen only once.

The sample was CD4+ T cells from PBMCs. The chain has TRBV27 and TRBJ2-4; 9 nucleotides align to TRBD1. This TCR came from a human donor with Susac syndrome. Here the CDR3 DNA reads TGTGCCAGCAGTCGAGGGACCACAAACAGGGGGCGTCAGTACTTC. Its translation is CASSRGTTNRGRQYF.